Shown below are 23 T cell receptor beta chains from a single sample sequenced in a study of cytomegalovirus exposure and HLA in healthy donors. The PCR used 60 Vbeta and 13 Jbeta primers. Measured with immunoSEQ multiplex PCR; TCRdb has only the in-frame clones, and not every one. The sample shows approximately 190,000 clones, 81% of them seen only once. Sequencing used PBMCs. These receptors were collected from a man aged 45-65 years in good health and CMV-seronegative.

This clone was recorded once. The genes are TRBV6-5 and TRBJ2-7; the D gene is possibly TRBD2 (6 bases). Trimming left V 5 bases short and J 9 bases short, with 17 bases between. Germline assignment: CDR1 MNHEY and CDR2 SVGAGI. The CDR3 is 13 amino acids. This CDR3 is CASSAGLGTMQYF. DNA for the CDR3: TGTGCCAGCAGTGCGGGACTGGGTACGATGCAGTACTTC.

Comment on this clone: Because the CDR3's place on the DNA is in doubt, the DNA is left out and the CDR3 is given as listed by TCRdb. The chain recombines TRBV6-5 with TRBJ1-4; the table calls TRBD1, which could not be checked here. From germline, CDR1 is MNHEY and CDR2 SVGAGI. The CDR3 has 15 amino acids, counting both end residues. This CDR3 reads CASSTSGQQNEKLFF.

The rearrangement links TRBV15 to TRBJ2-7, with 11 bases identical to TRBD1. Germline CDR1 and CDR2: LNHNV and YYDKDF (reference sequence). V was clipped by 3 bases and J by 3 bases; unmatched bases: 1. The CDR3 extends over 14 amino acids. CDR3 sequence (DNA): TGTGCCACCAGCAGGGACAGGGGGCACTACGAGCAGTACTTC. Amino acids: CATSRDRGHYEQYF.

The chain uses TRBV5-1 and TRBJ1-1; TRBD1 agrees at 9 bases. After removal of 0 bases from V and 3 bases from J, the junction contained 3 bases not matched to a gene. Germline CDR1 reads SGHRS; CDR2 reads YFSETQ. The CDR3 extends over 15 amino acids. The CDR3 DNA sequence: TGCGCCAGCAGCTTGGATGGACAGGGGTACACTGAAGCTTTCTTT. Amino acid sequence: CASSLDGQGYTEAFF. Filled out from reference TRBV5-1 and TRBJ1-1, the complete variable domain reads KAGVTQTPRYLIKTRGQQVTLSCSPISGHRSVSWYQQTPGQGLQFLFEYFSETQRNKGNFPGRFSGRQFSNSRSEMNVSTLELGDSALYLCASSLDGQGYTEAFFGQGTRLTVV.

J is TRBJ1-1 and V is TRBV18; the D gene is possibly TRBD1 (6 bases). The germline CDR1 and CDR2 sequences are KGHSH and LQKENI. V lost 3 bases and J lost 6, with 11 bases in between. There are 13 residues in the CDR3. CDR3 sequence (DNA): TGTGCCAGCTCACCCACAGGGCTCGCTGAAGCTTTCTTT. Translating it yields CASSPTGLAEAFF.

The V and J genes are TRBV7-6 and TRBJ2-7, with D maybe TRBD2 (5 bases). Per the germline V gene, CDR1 is SGHVS and CDR2 is FNYEAQ. CDR3 length equals 13 residues. Trimming took off 5 bases at V and 5 bases at J, with 13 bases between the two ends. The CDR3 reads CASSHGGQDEQYF. The CDR3 nucleotides are TGTGCCAGCAGCCATGGCGGGCAGGACGAGCAGTACTTC.

The chain uses TRBV7-2 and TRBJ1-5; D is undetermined. This CDR3 comprises 15 residues. Germline lookup yields CDR1 SGHTA and CDR2 FQGNSA. Between the trimmed V and J ends, which lost 5 bases and 0 bases, there was a span of 11 bases. In DNA form, the CDR3 reads TGTGCCAGCAGCCCGAGGGCTAATAGCAATCAGCCCCAGCATTTT. Translated, it gives CASSPRANSNQPQHF.

The chain recombines TRBV6-6 with TRBJ2-1; D might be TRBD2 (6 bases). V dropped 6 bases and J dropped 6 bases, with 12 bases sitting between them. Germline loops: CDR1 MNHNY, CDR2 SVGAGI (reference sequence). The CDR3 runs 13 residues. CDR3 DNA sequence: TGTGCCAGCAGAATCCGGGACTTCAATGAGCAGTTCTTC. Its protein is CASRIRDFNEQFF.

This sequence joins TRBV10-3 and TRBJ1-2; weak D call: TRBD1 (5 bases). With 11 bases removed from V and 8 bases from J, the gap between germline ends came to 21 bases. CDR3 size: 13 residues. Germline CDR1 reads ENHRY; CDR2 reads SYGVKD. The CDR3 loop is CAAEGAPGVGYTF. The CDR3 nucleotides read TGTGCCGCCGAGGGCGCACCGGGGGTAGGCTACACCTTC.

This clone has just a few counts. The gene calls are TRBV10-1 and TRBJ2-2; D gene ambiguous. Germline-derived CDR1 and CDR2 are WNHNN and SYGVQD (reference sequence). This CDR3 is 12 amino acids long. Trimming took 7 bases from V and 4 from J, leaving 7 bases between them. CDR3 DNA sequence: TGCGCCAGCACCCCCCTCACCGGGGAGCTGTTTTTT. Protein product: CASTPLTGELFF.

This clone was picked up a small number of times. V gene TRBV5-4 combines with J gene TRBJ1-1; a weak D match, TRBD1 (5 bases). CDR3 length equals 13 residues. V lost 1 base and J lost 5, with 9 bases in between. CDR1 is SGHNT and CDR2 is YYREEE in the germline V gene (reference sequence). CDR3 protein: CASSLQGRTEAFF. DNA of the CDR3: TGTGCCAGCAGCTTGCAGGGAAGGACTGAAGCTTTCTTT. Complete variable domain (other parts from reference TRBV5-4 and TRBJ1-1): ETGVTQSPTHLIKTRGQQVTLRCSSQSGHNTVSWYQQALGQGPQFIFQYYREEENGRGNFPPRFSGLQFPNYSSELNVNALELDDSALYLCASSLQGRTEAFFGQGTRLTVV.

This chain connects TRBV5-1 to TRBJ1-2; D not certain. CDR3 length: 14 residues. The germline CDR1 and CDR2 sequences are SGHRS and YFSETQ. V shed 4 bases and J shed 8 bases, with 18 bases lying between them. CDR3 nucleotides: TGCGCCAGCAGCCCATCTTCCCTCACGGGGGGCTACACCTTC. Translated, it gives CASSPSSLTGGYTF.

V and J are TRBV11-2 and TRBJ1-1; D is unresolved. Trimming removed 1 base at V and 0 bases at J, with 9 bases between. CDR1 and CDR2 (germline): SGHAT, FQNNGV. The CDR3 is 15 amino acids. In DNA, the CDR3 is TGTGCCAGCAGCTTAGTTCCGAACTTGAACACTGAAGCTTTCTTT. Encoded protein: CASSLVPNLNTEAFF. The entire variable domain, with the rest obtained from reference TRBV11-2 and TRBJ1-1, is as follows: EAGVAQSPRYKIIEKRQSVAFWCNPISGHATLYWYQQILGQGPKLLIQFQNNGVVDDSQLPKDRFSAERLKGVDSTLKIQPAKLEDSAVYLCASSLVPNLNTEAFFGQGTRLTVV.

This clone appeared a few times. This sequence joins TRBV10-1 and TRBJ2-3; 9 nucleotides match TRBD2. The CDR3 is 16 residues long. V gave up 3 bases and J gave up 2 bases; unmatched junction bases: 6. Germline V gene sequence: CDR1 WNHNN, CDR2 SYGVQD (reference sequence). The CDR3 DNA reads TGCGCCAGCAGTGACGGGGCGGGGGGGGCCACAGATACGCAGTATTTT. As protein: CASSDGAGGATDTQYF.

The rearrangement joins TRBV6-1 to TRBJ1-4, with D possibly being TRBD1 (6 bases). The CDR3 is 14 amino acids. CDR1 MNHNS and CDR2 SASEGT come from the germline V gene. The ends were cut back, 7 bases at V and 3 bases at J, with 12 bases in the middle. The CDR3 DNA reads TGTGCCAGCACCCCCTGGACAGCTAATGAAAAACTGTTTTTT. This encodes CASTPWTANEKLFF.

The chain couples TRBV4-3 to TRBJ1-2, with 8 bases that match TRBD1. With 1 base clipped from V and 5 bases from J, the junction kept 9 bases outside the gene matches. The CDR3 runs to 16 residues. Germline V gene data show CDR1 as LGHNA and CDR2 as YSLEER. CDR3 nucleotide sequence: TGCGCCAGCAGCCAAGTGGCAAAGGACAGGGTTTATGGCTACACCTTC. Translated: CASSQVAKDRVYGYTF.

This clone was seen only a few times. The V call is TRBV6-5, the J call TRBJ1-6; perhaps TRBD1 as D (5 bases). Per germline, CDR1 MNHEY and CDR2 SVGAGI. The CDR3 runs to 12 residues. Trimming cost V 2 bases and J 13 bases, with 9 bases left between them. The CDR3 region has the DNA TGTGCCAGCAGTTACCGGGGGGGTCCCCTCCACTTT. Translation: CASSYRGGPLHF.

This chain connects TRBV7-3 to TRBJ2-7, with 7 bases that match TRBD2. Germline CDR1 SGHTA, CDR2 FQGTGA. The CDR3 contains 14 residues. The junction had 8 bases not matched to a gene; V was cut back by 2 bases and J by 7 bases. In nucleotides, the CDR3 is TGTGCCAGCAGCTTAGGACACATGGGGGGGGAGCAGTACTTC. This translates into CASSLGHMGGEQYF.

This clone was detected only a few times. Compared with germline, one end of the junction differs, possibly owing to a read error. V and J are TRBV7-9 and TRBJ2-5; D unclear. Per germline, CDR1 SEHNR and CDR2 FQNEAQ (reference sequence). This CDR3 spans 12 amino acids. CDR3 DNA: TGTTCCAGCAGCCCAACCCGGGAGACCCAGTACTTC. Its protein is CSSSPTRETQYF.

V and J are TRBV30 and TRBJ1-1; TRBD1 might be the D (5 bases). The CDR3 totals 12 residues. Trimming pared 2 bases from V and 6 bases from J, leaving 10 bases between. Germline loops: CDR1 GTSNPN, CDR2 SVGIG (reference sequence). The CDR3: CAWSRGGPEAFF. In DNA form, the CDR3 reads TGTGCCTGGAGTCGGGGGGGTCCTGAAGCTTTCTTT.

This rearrangement joins TRBV19 to TRBJ2-5, with 8 bases fitting TRBD2. In germline, CDR1 is LNHDA, CDR2 SQIVND (reference sequence). The length of the CDR3 is 17 residues. Trimming at V came to 6 bases and at J to 2 bases, leaving 14 bases not matched to a gene. DNA for the CDR3: TGTGCCAGTAGCTTCCGGGGGGGCCGAGCCCAGCAAGAGACCCAGTACTTC. It is translated as CASSFRGGRAQQETQYF.

This clone was seen a handful of times. The chain joins TRBV7-2 to TRBJ2-3, with D possibly matching TRBD2 (6 bases). Germline loops: CDR1 SGHTA, CDR2 FQGNSA. The ends were cut back, 1 base at V and 0 bases at J, with 8 bases in the middle. This CDR3 has 15 residues. CDR3 sequence: CASSLVAGSTDTQYF. Written as DNA, the CDR3 is TGTGCCAGCAGCTTAGTGGCGGGGAGCACAGATACGCAGTATTTT.

The chain recombines TRBV11-2 with TRBJ1-6; D possibly corresponds to TRBD1 (6 bases). Germline CDR1 reads SGHAT; CDR2 reads FQNNGV. The CDR3 is made up of 14 amino acids. V lost 3 bases and J lost 10, with 13 bases in between. CDR3 residues: CASSFKGVQSPLHF. CDR3 in DNA: TGTGCCAGCAGCTTCAAGGGGGTCCAATCACCCCTCCACTTT. Full variable domain (remainder filled in from reference TRBV11-2 and TRBJ1-6): EAGVAQSPRYKIIEKRQSVAFWCNPISGHATLYWYQQILGQGPKLLIQFQNNGVVDDSQLPKDRFSAERLKGVDSTLKIQPAKLEDSAVYLCASSFKGVQSPLHFGNGTRLTVT.